These 30 T cell receptor beta chains came from one sample sequenced in a study of OX40 agonist ivuxolimab in advanced cancers. Sequenced by immunoSEQ multiplex PCR; TCRdb stores in-frame clones only, minus some. This sample has tens of thousands of clones; roughly nine tenths occur once, and the top ten carry around 2%. Sequencing was performed on CD4+ or CD8+ T cells sorted from blood, taken in a trial of the OX40 agonist ivuxolimab. These receptors all come from an adult with an advanced solid tumor such as melanoma, head and neck, liver or kidney cancer.

The rearrangement joins TRBV6-6 to TRBJ1-5; no firm D call. This CDR3 contains 14 residues. The germline V and J ends were trimmed by 2 bases and 7 bases, with 12 bases remaining between them. Looked up from germline, CDR1 is MNHNY and CDR2 is SVGAGI (reference sequence). The CDR3, as DNA: TGTGCCAGCAGTTACGTAGAACGGCAGCAGCCCCAGCATTTT. It encodes CASSYVERQQPQHF.

The chain is built from TRBV7-2 and TRBJ1-1; D gene uncertain. The V and J ends lost 3 bases and 4 bases respectively, with 12 bases between them. CDR3 size: 14 residues. Germline V gene data show CDR1 as SGHTA and CDR2 as FQGNSA. The CDR3 region has the DNA TGTGCCAGCAGCTTGAGTTGGGGTGGCACTGAAGCTTTCTTT. Translation gives CASSLSWGGTEAFF.

Notes on this clone: Other nucleotide sequences from this sample produce the same CDR3. The rearrangement uses TRBV7-9 and TRBJ1-2; a possible D gene is TRBD1 (6 bases). The V end lost 5 bases, the J end lost 5 bases, and 9 bases lay between the germline ends. This CDR3 spans 12 amino acids. Germline values: CDR1 SEHNR, CDR2 FQNEAQ (reference sequence). In DNA form, the CDR3 reads TGTGCCAGCAGCGGACAGCCTTATGGCTACACCTTC. This codes for CASSGQPYGYTF.

The chain uses TRBV5-1 and TRBJ2-4; D might be TRBD1 or TRBD2, each matching 7 bases. V shed 3 bases and J shed 1 base, with 11 bases lying between them. CDR1 and CDR2 from the germline V gene are SGHRS and YFSETQ. This CDR3 contains 15 residues. The chain's CDR3 is CASSSQGGAKNIQYF. The CDR3 DNA reads as TGCGCCAGCAGCTCCCAGGGGGGGGCCAAAAACATTCAGTACTTC.

This clone has just one count. This CDR3 reads CASSYRGRVASPLHF. CDR3 in DNA: TGTGCCAGCAGTTACCGGGGCCGGGTGGCCTCACCCCTCCACTTT. This chain links TRBV6-5 with TRBJ1-6, with D possibly TRBD1 on 5 matching bases. Germline CDR1 MNHEY, CDR2 SVGAGI. Trimming stripped 2 bases from V and 10 bases from J, with 15 bases between. The CDR3 loop spans 15 amino acids.

The rearrangement uses TRBV7-9 and TRBJ2-1; D possibly corresponds to TRBD1 (6 bases). Trimming stripped 5 bases from V and 3 bases from J, with 14 bases between. Germline CDR1 and CDR2: SEHNR and FQNEAQ (reference sequence). This CDR3 is 15 amino acids long. As DNA, the CDR3 is TGTGCCAGCAGCCCCGGCTGGGGACACTACAATGAGCAGTTCTTC. This translates into CASSPGWGHYNEQFF.

This rearrangement joins TRBV5-8 to TRBJ2-1; no clear D. CDR1 is SGHTS, CDR2 YDEGEE, per germline. The CDR3 sequence is 10 residues long. The V gene lost 0 bases and the J gene lost 11 bases, with 3 bases spanning the gap. Here the CDR3 reads CASSLGQQFF. In nucleotides, the CDR3 is TGTGCCAGCAGCTTGGGGCAGCAGTTCTTC.

The V and J genes are TRBV10-3 and TRBJ2-2, with TRBD1 matching over 7 bases. The J segment lost 7 bases and the V segment lost 5 bases, leaving 7 bases of the junction unmatched. Germline V gives CDR1 ENHRY, CDR2 SYGVKD. The length of the CDR3 is 14 residues. This chain's CDR3 is CAISYTGTDGELFF. As DNA, the CDR3 is TGTGCCATCAGTTACACCGGGACAGACGGGGAGCTGTTTTTT.

The chain is built from TRBV6-5 and TRBJ2-7; D gene uncertain. Germline V gene sequence: CDR1 MNHEY, CDR2 SVGAGI. V was trimmed by 0 bases and J by 7 bases, leaving 13 bases between them. The CDR3 extends over 14 amino acids. The CDR3 DNA reads as TGTGCCAGCAGTTACTCGCCGACGGGCCGGGAGCAGTACTTC. Its translation: CASSYSPTGREQYF.

The chain combines TRBV5-1 with TRBJ2-7, with 14 bases identical to TRBD2. Unmatched junction bases numbered 14, after V lost 4 bases and J lost 2 bases. Germline loops: CDR1 SGHRS, CDR2 YFSETQ. This CDR3 spans 19 amino acids. In nucleotides, the CDR3 is TGCGCCAGCAGCCCCGGGACTAGCGGGAGCCGACTCTTGGCCTACGAGCAGTACTTC. It yields the protein CASSPGTSGSRLLAYEQYF.

This chain uses TRBV25-1 with TRBJ2-3; D might be TRBD2 (5 bases). Trimming stripped 2 bases from V and 5 bases from J, with 14 bases between. Germline loops: CDR1 MGHDK, CDR2 SYGVNS. The CDR3 contains 15 residues. CDR3 DNA: TGTGCCAGCAGTGAAGCGAGAAATCGGGAAGATACGCAGTATTTT. Its translation: CASSEARNREDTQYF.

In this sample, this clone turned up a few times. The rearrangement links TRBV18 to TRBJ2-7; TRBD2 might be the D (5 bases). With 3 bases removed from V and 7 bases from J, the gap between germline ends came to 16 bases. The V gene's germline CDR1 is KGHSH and CDR2 LQKENI. The CDR3 totals 14 residues. The CDR3 DNA follows: TGTGCCAGCTCACCGTATCCGGGGTCTGGGGAGCAGTACTTC. Translation: CASSPYPGSGEQYF.

The chain couples TRBV5-4 to TRBJ2-7; no reliable D call. The length of the CDR3 is 13 residues. Germline V lookup: CDR1 SGHNT, CDR2 YYREEE (reference sequence). V shed 3 bases and J shed 0 bases, with 7 bases lying between them. This CDR3 reads CASSSASSYEQYF. CDR3 nucleotides: TGTGCCAGCAGCTCAGCGAGCTCCTACGAGCAGTACTTC. Full variable domain (remainder filled in from reference TRBV5-4 and TRBJ2-7): ETGVTQSPTHLIKTRGQQVTLRCSSQSGHNTVSWYQQALGQGPQFIFQYYREEENGRGNFPPRFSGLQFPNYSSELNVNALELDDSALYLCASSSASSYEQYFGPGTRLTVT.

CDR3 sequence reads: CASSLSGARPTEAFF. The CDR3 region has the DNA TGTGCCAGCAGCTTGTCGGGGGCTCGACCCACTGAAGCTTTCTTT. The chain carries TRBV5-5 and TRBJ1-1, with TRBD1 as a possible D gene (6 bases). The germline V gene encodes CDR1 SGHKS and CDR2 YYEKEE (reference sequence). There are 15 residues in the CDR3. Trimming shortened V by 1 base and J by 4 bases, and 14 bases separated the two germline ends.

This clone was detected a few times. This chain connects TRBV5-4 to TRBJ2-2, with D possibly TRBD1 on 5 matching bases. The germline gives CDR1 SGHNT, CDR2 YYREEE (reference sequence). The CDR3 runs 13 residues. V lost 2 bases, J lost 7 bases, and 9 bases lay in between. CDR3 in DNA: TGTGCCAGCAGCTTAGCAGGGATCGGGGAGCTGTTTTTT. Translation gives CASSLAGIGELFF.

The gene calls are TRBV7-9 and TRBJ1-3; D is ambiguous. The CDR3 totals 14 residues. V lost 4 bases and J 1 base, leaving 8 bases between the germline ends. Germline CDR1 SEHNR, CDR2 FQNEAQ (reference sequence). The CDR3 sequence is CASSSSGSGNTIYF. DNA for the CDR3: TGTGCCAGCAGCTCTTCAGGTTCTGGAAACACCATATATTTT.

The chain is built from TRBV20-1 and TRBJ2-5; D is unclear. Germline-derived CDR1 and CDR2 are DFQATT and SNEGSKA (reference sequence). The CDR3 is 10 residues long. V lost 6 bases, J lost 7 bases, and 9 bases lay in between. DNA of the CDR3: TGCAGTGCCCCGATTGGGACCCAGTACTTC. The encoded protein is CSAPIGTQYF.

The V call is TRBV5-6, the J call TRBJ2-3; D is perhaps TRBD2 (6 bases). The V and J ends lost 7 bases and 6 bases respectively, with 18 bases between them. The CDR3 runs to 14 residues. Germline lookup yields CDR1 SGHDT and CDR2 YYEEEE. The CDR3 nucleotides are TGTGCCAGCGGCGAAACGTTGGGAGGTGATACGCAGTATTTT. Translation gives CASGETLGGDTQYF.

The rearrangement links TRBV10-3 to TRBJ1-5; 8 bases match TRBD1. This CDR3 is 13 amino acids long. The germline V gene encodes CDR1 ENHRY and CDR2 SYGVKD. With 9 bases clipped from V and 0 bases from J, the junction kept 1 base outside the gene matches. The CDR3 DNA reads TGTGCCATTGGACAGGGTAGCAATCAGCCCCAGCATTTT. Translating it yields CAIGQGSNQPQHF.

The chain has TRBV27 and TRBJ2-1, with D uncertain. From germline, CDR1 is MNHEY and CDR2 SMNVEV (reference sequence). V was trimmed by 6 bases and J by 2 bases, leaving 5 bases between them. The CDR3 consists of 12 residues. CDR3 in DNA: TGTGCCAGCAGCCCAACCTACAATGAGCAGTTCTTC. This translates into CASSPTYNEQFF.

The rearrangement joins TRBV5-1 to TRBJ2-2; D uncertain. The V gene lost 4 bases and the J gene lost 4 bases, with 11 bases spanning the gap. Germline lookup yields CDR1 SGHRS and CDR2 YFSETQ. This CDR3 contains 14 residues. The CDR3 loop reads CASSRDGATGELFF. The CDR3 nucleotides are TGCGCCAGCAGCCGCGACGGAGCCACCGGGGAGCTGTTTTTT.

This clone was detected a few times. The J gene is TRBJ2-1, the V gene TRBV5-4, with D maybe TRBD1 (5 bases). The V end lost 2 bases, the J end lost 5 bases, and 14 bases lay between the germline ends. The CDR3 runs 15 residues. Germline CDR1 and CDR2: SGHNT and YYREEE (reference sequence). The DNA for the CDR3 is TGTGCCAGCAGCTTTGCCCTAGGGGCCCACAATGAGCAGTTCTTC. Residues: CASSFALGAHNEQFF.

The V call is TRBV5-3, the J call TRBJ2-7, with D possibly TRBD1 on 6 matching bases. TRBV5-3 is an ORF, with its function uncertain. This CDR3 has 15 residues. V lost 3 bases to trimming and J lost 1 base, with 14 bases between them. This CDR3 is CARSWGPRWSYEQYF. CDR3 nucleotides: TGTGCCAGAAGCTGGGGGCCTCGGTGGTCCTACGAGCAGTACTTC.

V and J are TRBV6-5 and TRBJ1-6, with TRBD1 as a possible D gene (6 bases). The length of the CDR3 is 15 residues. Trimming stripped 5 bases from V and 13 bases from J, with 21 bases between. Per the germline V gene, CDR1 is MNHEY and CDR2 is SVGAGI. CDR3 region: CASSKQGSLGVPLHF. The CDR3 region has the DNA TGTGCCAGCAGTAAACAGGGATCCCTCGGGGTGCCCCTCCACTTT.

The rearrangement joins TRBV9 to TRBJ2-3, with TRBD2 matching over 10 bases. In germline, CDR1 is SGDLS, CDR2 YYNGEE. This CDR3 spans 15 amino acids. The V and J ends lost 2 bases and 2 bases, in that order; junction bases with no gene match: 2. CDR3 amino acids: CASSVTSGVTDTQYF. DNA of the CDR3: TGTGCCAGCAGCGTTACTAGCGGGGTCACAGATACGCAGTATTTT.

The rearrangement links TRBV9 to TRBJ2-7; 8 positions match TRBD2. J was trimmed by 2 bases and V by 3 bases; bases with no gene match: 1. The CDR3 extends over 13 amino acids. CDR1 SGDLS and CDR2 YYNGEE come from the germline V gene. The CDR3 is CASSAGLAYEQYF. The CDR3 DNA is TGTGCCAGCAGCGCGGGACTAGCCTACGAGCAGTACTTC.

This rearrangement joins TRBV19 to TRBJ2-2; 7 bases agree with TRBD2. Germline CDR1 is LNHDA and CDR2 is SQIVND (reference sequence). The CDR3 spans 17 residues. Trimming took 4 bases from V and 1 from J; bases not matched to a gene: 9. CDR3: CASSRPGGGRNTGELFF. In DNA form, the CDR3 reads TGTGCCAGTAGTAGGCCGGGTGGCGGGAGGAACACCGGGGAGCTGTTTTTT.

The V and J genes are TRBV27 and TRBJ1-1; a weak D match, TRBD1 (5 bases). The CDR3 sequence is 13 residues long. Germline values: CDR1 MNHEY, CDR2 SMNVEV (reference sequence). V dropped 3 bases and J dropped 9 bases, with 14 bases sitting between them. CDR3 in amino acids: CASSFIRQGQAFF. In nucleotides, the CDR3 is TGTGCCAGCAGTTTTATCCGGCAGGGCCAAGCTTTCTTT.

The genes are TRBV5-1 and TRBJ2-7; TRBD2 matches 9 bases. Germline lookup yields CDR1 SGHRS and CDR2 YFSETQ. This CDR3 is built from 15 residues. V dropped 4 bases and J dropped 3; count of bases not matched to a gene: 8. The DNA for the CDR3 is TGCGCCAGCAGCCGAGGAGCTAGCGGGAACTACGAGCAGTACTTC. This encodes CASSRGASGNYEQYF.

This chain uses TRBV6-5 with TRBJ2-5; the match to TRBD2 covers 11 bases. Germline CDR1 MNHEY, CDR2 SVGAGI. The CDR3 extends over 16 amino acids. J gave up 5 bases and V 0 bases, and 5 bases lay outside the gene matches. The CDR3, as DNA: TGTGCCAGCAGTTACTCTTCCGGACTAGCGGGCGAGACCCAGTACTTC. It codes for CASSYSSGLAGETQYF.